A single sample is the source of the 27 T cell receptor beta chains below, sequenced in a study of blood T cell repertoires in COVID-19. Sequenced by immunoSEQ multiplex PCR; TCRdb stores in-frame clones only, minus some. The sample contains 95,000 to 110,000 clones, around nine tenths of which appear only once. The specimen was peripheral blood. The receptor source for this set is a human donor in a cohort sampled during active COVID-19.

This chain connects TRBV3-1 (or the pseudogene TRBV3-2) to TRBJ2-1; D is possibly TRBD2 (6 bases). The V gene's germline CDR1 is LGHDT and CDR2 YNNKEL (reference sequence). V lost 2 bases, J lost 0 bases, and 20 bases lay in between. This CDR3 comprises 19 residues. In DNA, the CDR3 is TGTGCCAGCAGCCAAAATTGGGGACTCGGAGAAAGCTCCTACAATGAGCAGTTCTTC. This encodes CASSQNWGLGESSYNEQFF.

This clone was recorded only once. The chain joins TRBV5-1 to TRBJ2-6; D possibly corresponds to TRBD1 (6 bases). V shed 4 bases and J shed 0 bases, with 14 bases lying between them. Per germline, CDR1 SGHRS and CDR2 YFSETQ. The CDR3 contains 17 residues. In DNA, the CDR3 is TGCGCCAGCAGCCGAGGGGACACGTCCTCTGGGGCCAACGTCCTGACTTTC. The encoded protein is CASSRGDTSSGANVLTF. Complete variable domain (other parts from reference TRBV5-1 and TRBJ2-6): KAGVTQTPRYLIKTRGQQVTLSCSPISGHRSVSWYQQTPGQGLQFLFEYFSETQRNKGNFPGRFSGRQFSNSRSEMNVSTLELGDSALYLCASSRGDTSSGANVLTFGAGSRLTVL.

This clone appeared a single time. This chain joins TRBV5-4 and TRBJ1-1; D remains ambiguous. From germline, CDR1 is SGHNT and CDR2 YYREEE (reference sequence). Trimming took 3 bases from V and 1 from J, leaving 10 bases between them. This CDR3 comprises 14 residues. The CDR3 sequence: CASSSGNRNTEAFF. The CDR3, as DNA: TGTGCCAGCAGCTCCGGAAACAGGAACACTGAAGCTTTCTTT.

The chain uses TRBV4-3 and TRBJ2-7, with 8 bases lining up with TRBD2. The CDR3 consists of 18 residues. CDR1 and CDR2 from the germline V gene are LGHNA and YSLEER. Unmatched junction bases numbered 13, after V lost 3 bases and J lost 0 bases. CDR3 nucleotides: TGCGCCAGCAGCCAGTCATGGGCGGGGGGCCCTATCTCCTACGAGCAGTACTTC. Translation: CASSQSWAGGPISYEQYF.

The rearrangement links TRBV7-3 to TRBJ1-1; TRBD1 matches 7 bases. Germline trimming cut 7 bases from V and 4 bases from J; bases unmatched to any gene: 18. Per germline, CDR1 SGHTA and CDR2 FQGTGA. The CDR3 has 17 residues. CDR3 sequence: CASTRAGTESGGTEAFF. The CDR3 DNA follows: TGTGCCAGCACTCGTGCCGGGACAGAATCTGGGGGCACTGAAGCTTTCTTT.

V is TRBV7-7 and J is TRBJ2-2; 9 nucleotides align to TRBD1. The germline gives CDR1 SSHAT, CDR2 FNYEAQ (reference sequence). There are 15 residues in the CDR3. Unmatched junction bases numbered 8, after V lost 10 bases and J lost 2 bases. The CDR3 protein is CATTEDRGNTGELFF. The CDR3 DNA follows: TGTGCCACCACAGAGGACAGGGGAAACACCGGGGAGCTGTTTTTT.

V and J are TRBV4-1 and TRBJ2-3, with TRBD2 identical over 8 bases. The germline CDR1 and CDR2 sequences are MGHRA and YSYEKL. The CDR3 covers 17 residues. Trimming removed 0 bases from V and 1 base from J; junction bases left unmatched: 6. CDR3 amino acids: CASSQEGLAGRTDTQYF. CDR3 in DNA: TGCGCCAGCAGCCAAGAAGGCCTAGCGGGCCGCACAGATACGCAGTATTTT.

The chain combines TRBV18 with TRBJ2-2, with D maybe TRBD2 (6 bases). Trimming took off 1 base at V and 1 base at J, with 19 bases between the two ends. This CDR3 has 19 residues. From germline, CDR1 is KGHSH and CDR2 LQKENI. The CDR3 nucleotides read TGTGCCAGCTCACCACGGGAGGCATCCGGGAGCGGGAACACCGGGGAGCTGTTTTTT. It codes for CASSPREASGSGNTGELFF.

The V and J genes are TRBV4-1 and TRBJ1-4, with 7 bases aligning to TRBD1. J gave up 7 bases and V 5 bases, and 10 bases lay outside the gene matches. Germline V gene sequence: CDR1 MGHRA, CDR2 YSYEKL. This CDR3 region has 15 residues. CDR3 DNA: TGCGCCAGCAGCAACAGGGGCCTGGGCGGTGAAAAACTGTTTTTT. Amino acid sequence: CASSNRGLGGEKLFF.

This chain uses TRBV7-2 with TRBJ2-1; 9 positions match TRBD1. Trimming cost V 10 bases and J 9 bases; bases outside gene matches: 16. Germline-derived CDR1 and CDR2 are SGHTA and FQGNSA. The CDR3 covers 15 residues. The CDR3 loop is CAIYSGDRVVREQFF. In DNA, the CDR3 is TGTGCCATCTACAGCGGGGACAGGGTGGTTCGTGAGCAGTTCTTC.

The chain is built from TRBV6-5 and TRBJ2-7, with D perhaps matching TRBD1 (5 bases). Germline CDR1 MNHEY, CDR2 SVGAGI. The CDR3 loop spans 13 amino acids. The germline V and J ends were trimmed by 9 bases and 3 bases, with 15 bases remaining between them. The CDR3 sequence: CASGQIILYEQYF. For the CDR3, the DNA is TGTGCCAGTGGACAAATAATACTCTACGAGCAGTACTTC.

The gene calls are TRBV11-2 and TRBJ1-1; D may be TRBD1 (6 bases). The CDR3 runs 16 residues. Germline V gene data show CDR1 as SGHAT and CDR2 as FQNNGV. V dropped 4 bases and J dropped 0 bases, with 15 bases sitting between them. This CDR3 reads CASSSTGGQLNTEAFF. The DNA for the CDR3 is TGTGCCAGCAGCTCAACGGGGGGACAATTGAACACTGAAGCTTTCTTT.

This chain links TRBV5-1 with TRBJ2-7, with D maybe TRBD2 (6 bases). Looked up from germline, CDR1 is SGHRS and CDR2 is YFSETQ. With 3 bases removed from V and 0 bases from J, the gap between germline ends came to 28 bases. The CDR3 covers 20 residues. CDR3 sequence (DNA): TGCGCCAGCAGCTCGCCACCCCGGGGGAAGATGACGGCTACCTCCTACGAGCAGTACTTC. Residues: CASSSPPRGKMTATSYEQYF.

V is TRBV7-2 and J is TRBJ2-7, with TRBD1 identical over 7 bases. This CDR3 region has 15 residues. J gave up 6 bases and V 2 bases, and 10 bases lay outside the gene matches. Germline assignment: CDR1 SGHTA and CDR2 FQGNSA. As DNA, the CDR3 is TGTGCCAGCAGCTTACCGGTTGACAGGGTAGCCGAGCAGTACTTC. The encoded protein is CASSLPVDRVAEQYF.

This sequence joins TRBV6-6 and TRBJ2-2, with TRBD2 matching over 7 bases. CDR1 and CDR2 from the germline V gene are MNHNY and SVGAGI (reference sequence). CDR3 length: 15 residues. V lost 2 bases, J lost 6 bases, and 6 bases stayed unmatched. The CDR3 here is CASSYRAGEAGELFF. CDR3 coding DNA: TGTGCCAGCAGTTACAGGGCGGGGGAGGCCGGGGAGCTGTTTTTT.

This chain connects TRBV14 to TRBJ1-5; TRBD1 might be the D (5 bases). This CDR3 is 14 amino acids long. Germline CDR1 reads SGHDN; CDR2 reads FVKESK. V dropped 0 bases and J dropped 6 bases, with 9 bases sitting between them. Here the CDR3 reads CASSQDRVTQPQHF. Here the CDR3 DNA reads TGTGCCAGCAGCCAAGACAGGGTTACTCAGCCCCAGCATTTT.

The chain couples TRBV12-2 to TRBJ2-7; TRBD1, the table's D call, lacks a check against the DNA. TRBV12-2 is assigned pseudogene status. The CDR3 covers 16 residues. The CDR3 coding sequence is TGTGCAAGTCGCTTAGCTCCGACAGTCCTGACCTACGAGCAGTACTTC. This translates into CASRLAPTVLTYEQYF.

J is TRBJ2-1 and V is TRBV30, with D perhaps matching TRBD2 (5 bases). The CDR3 extends over 14 amino acids. V was cut by 4 bases and J by 6 bases, with 16 bases left in between. Germline loops: CDR1 GTSNPN, CDR2 SVGIG (reference sequence). CDR3 in amino acids: CAWKGLSASNEQFF. The CDR3 region has the DNA TGTGCCTGGAAAGGACTCTCGGCGAGCAATGAGCAGTTCTTC.

The chain is built from TRBV21-1 and TRBJ2-5; TRBD2 was called by the table and not checked on the DNA. TRBV21-1 is designated a pseudogene. The CDR3 extends over 13 amino acids. The CDR3: CASKSRRSETQYF. CDR3 nucleotide sequence: TGTGCCAGCAAATCTAGGCGATCAGAGACCCAGTACTTC.

V usage is TRBV4-3 and J usage is TRBJ2-3; D is undetermined. Germline V gives CDR1 LGHNA, CDR2 YSLEER. The CDR3 covers 17 residues. Trimming stripped 2 bases from V and 1 base from J, with 16 bases between. The CDR3 is CASSQLARVMGTDTQYF. DNA for the CDR3: TGCGCCAGCAGCCAATTGGCTAGAGTAATGGGCACAGATACGCAGTATTTT.

The J gene is TRBJ2-3, the V gene TRBV27, with TRBD2 matching 14 bases. The CDR3 has 17 amino acids. Germline CDR1 reads MNHEY; CDR2 reads SMNVEV (reference sequence). The ends lost 5 bases at V and 5 bases at J; junction bases unmatched: 9. In DNA form, the CDR3 reads TGTGCCAGCAGTCTCCCGGGACTAGCGGGAGTAGTAGATACGCAGTATTTT. Protein product: CASSLPGLAGVVDTQYF.

The V call is TRBV5-1, the J call TRBJ1-3; 8 nucleotides match TRBD1. This CDR3 is 18 amino acids long. The germline V gene encodes CDR1 SGHRS and CDR2 YFSETQ. Trimming removed 2 bases from V and 0 bases from J; junction bases left unmatched: 10. The CDR3 DNA reads as TGCGCCAGCAGCTTAGGATCGGGGACAGGTGTCTCTGGAAACACCATATATTTT. This codes for CASSLGSGTGVSGNTIYF.

The chain carries TRBV6-2 or TRBV6-3 and TRBJ2-7; 9 bases are shared with TRBD1. Trimming removed 4 bases from V and 3 bases from J; junction bases left unmatched: 10. The CDR3 extends over 16 amino acids. Germline V CDR1 and CDR2: MNHEY, SVGEGT. Here the CDR3 reads CASSFTPGQGRYEQYF. CDR3 nucleotide sequence: TGTGCCAGCAGTTTTACTCCGGGACAGGGTCGCTACGAGCAGTACTTC.

The CDR3 region is CAISDFGEGREAFF. DNA for the CDR3: TGTGCCATCAGTGACTTCGGGGAGGGCCGAGAAGCTTTCTTT. This chain links TRBV10-3 with TRBJ1-1; D gene unclear. CDR3 length: 14 residues. V dropped 3 bases and J dropped 8 bases, with 16 bases sitting between them. Germline lookup yields CDR1 ENHRY and CDR2 SYGVKD.

The chain employs TRBV7-2 and TRBJ1-6, with TRBD1 identical over 8 bases. Germline values: CDR1 SGHTA, CDR2 FQGNSA. The ends lost 5 bases at V and 10 bases at J; junction bases unmatched: 10. This CDR3 has 15 amino acids. This chain's CDR3 is CASSKSSGGGSPLHF. CDR3 bases: TGTGCCAGCAGCAAAAGCTCAGGGGGCGGATCACCCCTCCACTTT.

The chain is built from TRBV30 and TRBJ2-1; D is unclear. V lost 2 bases and J 3 bases, leaving 5 bases between the germline ends. The CDR3 loop spans 12 amino acids. Looked up from germline, CDR1 is GTSNPN and CDR2 is SVGIG (reference sequence). The CDR3 DNA is TGTGCCTGGAGTTATCGCTACAATGAGCAGTTCTTC. Protein product: CAWSYRYNEQFF.

CDR3 residues: CAWSFRGTGNTIYF. DNA for the CDR3: TGTGCCTGGAGTTTCCGCGGGACTGGAAACACCATATATTTT. This rearrangement joins TRBV30 to TRBJ1-3; D call uncertain. In germline, CDR1 is GTSNPN, CDR2 SVGIG (reference sequence). CDR3 length: 14 amino acids. Trimming stripped 2 bases from V and 2 bases from J, with 10 bases between.